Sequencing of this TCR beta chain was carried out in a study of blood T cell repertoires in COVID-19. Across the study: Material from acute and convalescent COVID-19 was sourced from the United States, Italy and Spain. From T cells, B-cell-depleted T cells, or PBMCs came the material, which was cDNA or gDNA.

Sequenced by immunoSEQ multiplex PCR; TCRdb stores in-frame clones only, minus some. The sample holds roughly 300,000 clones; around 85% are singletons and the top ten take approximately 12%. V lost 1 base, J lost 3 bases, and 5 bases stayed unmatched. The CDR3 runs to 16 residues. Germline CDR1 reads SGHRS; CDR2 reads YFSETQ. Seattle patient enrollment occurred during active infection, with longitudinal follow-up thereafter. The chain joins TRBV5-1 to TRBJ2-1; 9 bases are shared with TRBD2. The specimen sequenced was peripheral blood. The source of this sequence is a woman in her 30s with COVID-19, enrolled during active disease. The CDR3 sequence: CASSLRASGVYNEQFF. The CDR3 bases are TGCGCCAGCAGCTTGAGGGCTAGCGGGGTCTACAATGAGCAGTTCTTC. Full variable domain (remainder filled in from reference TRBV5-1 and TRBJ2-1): KAGVTQTPRYLIKTRGQQVTLSCSPISGHRSVSWYQQTPGQGLQFLFEYFSETQRNKGNFPGRFSGRQFSNSRSEMNVSTLELGDSALYLCASSLRASGVYNEQFFGPGTRLTVL.